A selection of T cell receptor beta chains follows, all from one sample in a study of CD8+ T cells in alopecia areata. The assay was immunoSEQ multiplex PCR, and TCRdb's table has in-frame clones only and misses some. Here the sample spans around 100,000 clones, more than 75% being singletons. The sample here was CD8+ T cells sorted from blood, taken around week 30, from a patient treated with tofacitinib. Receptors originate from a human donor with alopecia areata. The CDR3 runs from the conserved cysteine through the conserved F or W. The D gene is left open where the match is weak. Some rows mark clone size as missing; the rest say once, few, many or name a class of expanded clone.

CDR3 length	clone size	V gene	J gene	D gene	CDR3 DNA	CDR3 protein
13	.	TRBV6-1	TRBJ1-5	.	TGTGCCAGCAGCCCCGGAGGTGCCGATACCGGGCATTTT	CASSPGGADTGHF
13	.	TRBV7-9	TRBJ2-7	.	TGTGCCAGCAGCTTGGTATCGACCTACGAGCAGTACTTC	CASSLVSTYEQYF
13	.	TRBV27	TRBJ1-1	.	TGTGCCAGCAGTTTGGTACGGACCGCTGAAGCTTTCTTT	CASSLVRTAEAFF
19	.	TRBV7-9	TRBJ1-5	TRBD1	TGTGCCAGCAGCTTAGCGGGCGGGCCAGGGGGGAGTAGCAATCAGCCCCAGCATTTT	CASSLAGGPGGSSNQPQHF
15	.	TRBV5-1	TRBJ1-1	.	TGCGCCAGCAGCCCGTTGACAGGCTTGAACACTGAAGCTTTCTTT	CASSPLTGLNTEAFF
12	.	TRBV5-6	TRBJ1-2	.	TGTGCCAGCAGCTCCCATGGATCTGGCTACACCTTC	CASSSHGSGYTF
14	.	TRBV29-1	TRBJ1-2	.	TGCAGCGCGACTACCGGACAGCCTAACTATGGCTACACCTTC	CSATTGQPNYGYTF
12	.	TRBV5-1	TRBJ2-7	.	TGCGCCAGCTCTGGGACCTCCTACGAGCAGTACTTC	CASSGTSYEQYF
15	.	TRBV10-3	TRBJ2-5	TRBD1	TGTGCCATCAGTGAGTCGCGACAGGGGGAGGAGACCCAGTACTTC	CAISESRQGEETQYF
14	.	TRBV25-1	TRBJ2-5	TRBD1	TGTGCCAGCAGCCCCGGACAGGGTCGAGAGACCCAGTACTTC	CASSPGQGRETQYF
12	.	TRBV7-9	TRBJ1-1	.	TGTGCCAGCAGGACCGGGACTAGGGAAGCTTTCTTT	CASRTGTREAFF
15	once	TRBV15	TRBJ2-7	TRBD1	TGTGCCACCAGCAGAGGACGGACAGGGATCCACGAGCAGTACTTC	CATSRGRTGIHEQYF
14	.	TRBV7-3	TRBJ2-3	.	TGTGCCAGCAGCTTACATTCCGCCACAGATACGCAGTATTTT	CASSLHSATDTQYF
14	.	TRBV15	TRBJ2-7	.	TGTGCCACCAGCAGGGCCCTCGGATTCTACGAGCAGTACTTC	CATSRALGFYEQYF
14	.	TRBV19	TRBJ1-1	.	TGTGCCAGTAGTATAGGGCAGTCGAACACTGAAGCTTTCTTT	CASSIGQSNTEAFF
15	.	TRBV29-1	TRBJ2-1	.	TGCAGCGTTGAAGGCGTCAAGAGCTCCTACAATGAGCAGTTCTTC	CSVEGVKSSYNEQFF
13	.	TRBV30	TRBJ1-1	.	TGTGCCTGGAGAAGGCCGGAGAACACTGAAGCTTTCTTT	CAWRRPENTEAFF
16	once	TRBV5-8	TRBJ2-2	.	TGTGCCAGCAGCGAGAACACCGGGTCTGACACCGGGGAGCTGTTTTTT	CASSENTGSDTGELFF
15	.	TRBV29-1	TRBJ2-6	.	TGCAGCGTTGAAGATCAATTCCAGGAACAAAGCTCCCTGACTTTC	CSVEDQFQEQSSLTF
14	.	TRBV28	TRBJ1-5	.	TGTGCCAGCGGTGCGTGGGGCAGCAATCAGCCCCAGCATTTT	CASGAWGSNQPQHF
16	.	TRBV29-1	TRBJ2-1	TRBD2	TGCAGCGTTGTCGGTAGCGGGGGGAGCTCCTACAATGAGCAGTTCTTC	CSVVGSGGSSYNEQFF
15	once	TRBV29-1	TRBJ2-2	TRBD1	TGCAGCGTTGAAGTCGGGACAGGGAACACCGGGGAGCTGTTTTTT	CSVEVGTGNTGELFF
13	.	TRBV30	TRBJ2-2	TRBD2	TGTGCCTTCAGCGGGGGGTACACCGGGGAGCTGTTTTTT	CAFSGGYTGELFF
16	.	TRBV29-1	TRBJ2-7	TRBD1	TGCAGCGTTACACCACGGGGACAGGGGGGTCCCTACGAGCAGTACTTC	CSVTPRGQGGPYEQYF
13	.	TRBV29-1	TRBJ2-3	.	TGCAGCGTTGGTGGGCTTGGCGTTGATACGCAGTATTTT	CSVGGLGVDTQYF
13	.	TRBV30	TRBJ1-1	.	TGTGCCTGGAAAGCGGGGCTTGGCACTGAAGCTTTCTTT	CAWKAGLGTEAFF
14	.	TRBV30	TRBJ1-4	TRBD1	TGTGCCTGCGACGAACAGGGGGTGGGGGAAAAACTGTTTTTT	CACDEQGVGEKLFF
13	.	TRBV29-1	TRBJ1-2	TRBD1	TGCAGCGCCTGGACAGGCCTTAACTATGGCTACACCTTC	CSAWTGLNYGYTF
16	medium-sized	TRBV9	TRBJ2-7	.	TGTGCCAGCGCGGCCGGGACGGACTCGCCATCATACGAGCAGTACTTC	CASAAGTDSPSYEQYF
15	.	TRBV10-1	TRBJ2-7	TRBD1	TGCGCCAGCAGTGATATCCAGGGGGCAGACTACGAGCAGTACTTC	CASSDIQGADYEQYF
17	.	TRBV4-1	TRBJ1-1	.	TGCGCCAGCAGCCAAGATCAGGTTACATCCATGAACACTGAAGCTTTCTTT	CASSQDQVTSMNTEAFF
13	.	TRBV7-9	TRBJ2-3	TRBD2	TGTGCCAGCAGCCGACTAGCAGCTGATACGCAGTATTTT	CASSRLAADTQYF
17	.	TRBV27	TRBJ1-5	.	TGTGCCAGCAGTCCGGCCCAGGGGCCGCCTTTAAATCAGCCCCAGCATTTT	CASSPAQGPPLNQPQHF
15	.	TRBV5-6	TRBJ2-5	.	TGTGCCAGCAGAGCAACCGGGATCAAGCCCGAGACCCAGTACTTC	CASRATGIKPETQYF
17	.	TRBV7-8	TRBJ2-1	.	TGTGCCAGCAGCTTAGTCTGGCTAGCGCGTGGTTCCAATGAGCAGTTCTTC	CASSLVWLARGSNEQFF
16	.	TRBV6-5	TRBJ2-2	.	TGTGCCAGCAGTTCCTACTACTATCGTAACACCGGGGAGCTGTTTTTT	CASSSYYYRNTGELFF
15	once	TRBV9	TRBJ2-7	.	TGTGCCAGCAGCGTAGTTGCGGGCGCCGGCTACGAGCAGTACTTC	CASSVVAGAGYEQYF
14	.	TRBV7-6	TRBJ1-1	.	TGTGCCAGCAGCCTACGGGCCTCGGGGACTGAAGCTTTCTTT	CASSLRASGTEAFF
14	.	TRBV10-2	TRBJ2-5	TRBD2	TGCGCCAGCTGCACGACTAGCCCCCAAGAGACCCAGTACTTC	CASCTTSPQETQYF
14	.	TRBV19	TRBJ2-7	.	TGTGCCAGTAGTATAAGGGGTACGAGCTACGAGCAGTACTTC	CASSIRGTSYEQYF
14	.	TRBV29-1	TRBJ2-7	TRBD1	TGCAGCGTTGAAATAGGGGACAGCAGTTACGAGCAGTACTTC	CSVEIGDSSYEQYF
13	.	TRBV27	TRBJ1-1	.	TGTGCCAGCAGCGCTACAGCGAACACTGAAGCTTTCTTT	CASSATANTEAFF
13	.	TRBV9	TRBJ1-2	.	TGTGCCAGCAGCCATAACGACCGCTATGGCTACACCTTC	CASSHNDRYGYTF
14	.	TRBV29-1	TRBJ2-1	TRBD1	TGCAGCGTTGAAGGTTGGACAGGAGGACCTGAGCAGTTCTTC	CSVEGWTGGPEQFF
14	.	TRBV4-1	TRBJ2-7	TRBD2	TGCGCCAGCAGCATACGGGGGGTACTATACGAGCAGTACTTC	CASSIRGVLYEQYF
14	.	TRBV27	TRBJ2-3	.	TGTGCCAGCAGTTCTCCCGATAGCACAGATACGCAGTATTTT	CASSSPDSTDTQYF
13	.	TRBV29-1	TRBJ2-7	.	TGCAGCGTTCGGACACCAAGCTCCTACGAGCAGTACTTC	CSVRTPSSYEQYF
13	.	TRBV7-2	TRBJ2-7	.	TGTGCCAGCGGGGGCGGGGCCACCTACGAGCAGTACTTC	CASGGGATYEQYF
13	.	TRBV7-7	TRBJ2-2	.	TGTGCTAGCAGCTTAGGCGAAACCGGGGAGCTGTTTTTT	CASSLGETGELFF
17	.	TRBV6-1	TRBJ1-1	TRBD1	TGTGCCAGCAGTGAAGCAGGGGGCAGGGCTGGGAACACTGAAGCTTTCTTT	CASSEAGGRAGNTEAFF
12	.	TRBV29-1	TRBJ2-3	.	TGCAGCGTTGAATCGGGCACAGATACGCAGTATTTT	CSVESGTDTQYF
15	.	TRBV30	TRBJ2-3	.	TGTGCCTGGAGTGTAAGGCTAGCAGTAACAGATACGCAGTATTTT	CAWSVRLAVTDTQYF
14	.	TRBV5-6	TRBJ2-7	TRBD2	TGTGCCAGCAGCTTAATGCTAGCGGTCGGCGAGCAGTACTTC	CASSLMLAVGEQYF
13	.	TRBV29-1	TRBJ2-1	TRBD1	TGCAGCGTTGAACAGGGGGCGCCCAATGAGCAGTTCTTC	CSVEQGAPNEQFF
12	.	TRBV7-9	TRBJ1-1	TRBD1	TGTGCCAGCAGCTTCACAGGGGATGAAGCTTTCTTT	CASSFTGDEAFF
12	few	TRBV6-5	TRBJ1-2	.	TGTGCCAGCAGACATTCTGGAGAAGGCTACACCTTC	CASRHSGEGYTF
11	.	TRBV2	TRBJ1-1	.	TGTGCCATCGAAATTACCACTGAAGCTTTCTTT	CAIEITTEAFF
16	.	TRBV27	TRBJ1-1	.	TGTGCCAGCAGTATCCCTGGGATCGGGGGTGGGACTGAAGCTTTCTTT	CASSIPGIGGGTEAFF
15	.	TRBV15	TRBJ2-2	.	TGTGCCACCAGCACCAGGGTGGTAAACACCGGGGAGCTGTTTTTT	CATSTRVVNTGELFF